This T cell receptor beta chain was documented in a study of blood T cell repertoires in COVID-19. About the research overall: COVID-19 samples collected from the United States, Italy and Spain covered acute and convalescent phases. PBMCs, B-cell-depleted T cells, or T cells were the source of the cDNA or gDNA that made up the material.

Worth noting for this clone: Distinct nucleotide sequences in the sample also encode this CDR3.

As originally analysed: Quantification of nucleated cells was approximated via reference gene primer amplification. Method: immunoSEQ multiplex PCR; TCRdb's copy keeps in-frame clones and lacks some. V, J and clone size are taken as reported in that table, and D and trimming were inferred from the DNA itself. The data show about 120,000 clones, with approximately 80% seen just once and 9% to 14% held by the top ten. With V trimmed by 4 bases and J by 3 bases, 2 bases remained unmatched. CDR1 is LGHDT, CDR2 YNNKEL, per germline (reference sequence). The CDR3 has 13 residues. Source material: peripheral blood. The chain has TRBV3-1 (or the pseudogene TRBV3-2) and TRBJ2-7; 8 bases are shared with TRBD1. The TCR originated in a human donor in a cohort sampled during active COVID-19. Here the CDR3 reads CASSPTGGYEQYF. As DNA, the CDR3 is TGTGCCAGCAGCCCAACAGGGGGCTACGAGCAGTACTTC.